This TCR beta chain was found in a study of Graves' ophthalmopathy and Graves' hyperthyroidism (dated by TCRdb to 2017 to 2018). Concerning the study at large: A patient counted as having stable hyperthyroidism if there was no progression to ophthalmopathy within 18 months of follow-up. TCR beta repertoire signatures were used to distinguish Graves' ophthalmopathy from Graves' hyperthyroidism and to predict progression to ophthalmopathy. In total, 135 blood samples were TCR-sequenced: under 45 ophthalmopathy, some 75 hyperthyroidism and roughly 17 hyperthyroidism-to-ophthalmopathy patients. A discovery set of 100 patients (43 ophthalmopathy, 55 to 65 stable hyperthyroidism) was enrolled to explore V-J signatures distinguishing ophthalmopathy from hyperthyroidism. An independent validation cohort was composed of around 19 hyperthyroidism patients and around 16 patients who later progressed from hyperthyroidism to ophthalmopathy. T-cell repertoires of thyroid tissue and blood were compared in six hyperthyroidism patients. After sampling, hyperthyroidism patients received methimazole starting at 30 mg daily, and ophthalmopathy patients received high-dose intravenous methylprednisolone. The paper as a whole reports these results and caveats: In validation, the model predicted ophthalmopathy progression with more than 70% sensitivity and roughly 78% specificity; approximately 12 predicted patients were CT-confirmed with GO in a median of 6.5 months. Most expanded thyroid clonotypes with frequency above 0.001 were also detected in blood, suggesting blood repertoires may reflect the thyroid immune response. No statistical method was used to predetermine the sample size, and group allocation was not hidden from the investigators. In cross-validation, the 13-signature model distinguished ophthalmopathy from stable hyperthyroidism with about 90% sensitivity and around 83% specificity, while in the test set the corresponding values were around 79% and 71%.

For repertoire sequencing, TCR beta CDR3 regions were amplified from RNA transcripts. The first round of RT-PCR was done with HTBI primers and the Qiagen OneStep RT-PCR kit, and was followed by a second round of multiplex PCR, then size selection and purification. Libraries were sequenced paired-end with 100 bp reads on an Illumina HiSeq2000. The paper's processing steps were these. SOAPnuke was used to process the reads, removing any read that contained adapters or uncalled bases, had a mean Phred below 15, or lacked an exact match to the constant primer or identifier. COPE v1.2.5 was used to merge the high-quality paired reads. Each unique nucleotide sequence was treated as a clonotype, and MiTCR v1.1 was used to align the clonotypes to the IMGT TRB V, D and J references. The analysis was limited to V-J combinations with a frequency above 0.0001, which together covered 99.2% of repertoires. A TCR clonal expansion and chaos score per V-J combination was defined as the ratio of F50 clonal expansion to chaos observed in the TCRdist matrix. Welch's t-statistics and random forest were used to reduce features to 13 V-J combinations, which were fed into a naive Bayes classifier. The similarity between thyroid and blood repertoires was quantified using the Morisita-Horn index. The raw public data were reprocessed by TCRdb itself: fastp quality trimming at Q25, MiXCR clonotype calling, in-frame beta chains only. Identical CDR3 proteins give one entry, which carries the most common genes and DNA. For this entry, the V and J calls and clone size follow TCRdb and not the study's own pipeline. This sample holds around 1,000,000 distinct CDR3 sequences; roughly 35% were observed only once. Roughly 10% of the sample is in the top ten clones.

On this clonotype itself: No cognate antigen has been identified for it. The junction differs from germline at one of its ends, possibly a read error.

The hyperthyroidism patients were 18 to 65 years old and newly diagnosed, with a disease duration of less than 2 months. Patients with other autoimmune diseases, uncontrolled infections, pregnancy or lactation were excluded. Clinical symptoms, serum thyroxine, TRAb, thyroid ultrasound and orbital computed tomography were used for diagnosis. Trizol reagent was used to extract the total RNA, and its quality was then checked on an Agilent 2100 Bioanalyzer. The germline V gene specifies SGHTA as CDR1 and FQGNSA as CDR2. The CDR3 runs 13 residues from the cysteine to the phenylalanine. Here the CDR3 DNA is all that survives: 39 bases in frame from base 1.

The chain joins TRBV7-2 to TRBJ1-5; the D gene cannot be resolved reliably. Sequencing input: peripheral blood or thyroid tissue (not recorded which). This receptor was obtained from an adult man with Graves' hyperthyroidism. The CDR3 in this case is CANSLGSPGPQHF. The DNA is TGTGCCAACAGCCTAGGTTCTCCCGGGCCCCAGCATTTT.